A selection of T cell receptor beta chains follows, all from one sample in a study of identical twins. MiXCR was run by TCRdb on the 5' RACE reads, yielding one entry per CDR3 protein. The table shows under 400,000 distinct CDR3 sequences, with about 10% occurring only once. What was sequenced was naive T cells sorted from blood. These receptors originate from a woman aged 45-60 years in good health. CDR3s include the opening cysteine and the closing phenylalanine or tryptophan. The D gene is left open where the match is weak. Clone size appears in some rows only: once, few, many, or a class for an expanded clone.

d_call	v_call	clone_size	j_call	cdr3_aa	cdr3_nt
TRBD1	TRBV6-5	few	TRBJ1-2	CASRTGDYGYTF	TGTGCCAGCAGAACAGGGGACTATGGCTACACCTTC
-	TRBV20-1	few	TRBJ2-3	CSASGSEGPTDTQYF	TGCAGTGCTAGTGGATCAGAGGGCCCCACAGATACGCAGTATTTT
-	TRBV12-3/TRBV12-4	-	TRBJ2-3	CASSLRPRDTDTQYF	TGTGCCAGCAGTCTCAGGCCCCGAGATACAGATACGCAGTATTTT
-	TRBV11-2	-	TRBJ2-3	CASSLPGLSREDTQYF	TGTGCCAGCAGTTTACCGGGACTCTCGAGAGAAGATACGCAGTATTTT
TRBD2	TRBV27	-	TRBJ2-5	CASSLSGYGGRAQETQYF	TGTGCCAGCAGTTTATCGGGTTATGGCGGGAGGGCCCAAGAGACCCAGTACTTC
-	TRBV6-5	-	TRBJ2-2	CASSVGRTGELFF	TGTGCCAGCAGTGTTGGGCGAACCGGGGAGCTGTTTTTT
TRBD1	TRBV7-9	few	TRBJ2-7	CASSLDRGPVYEQYF	TGTGCCAGCAGCTTAGACAGGGGGCCTGTCTACGAGCAGTACTTC
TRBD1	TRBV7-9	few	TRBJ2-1	CASSDEDRVTFF	TGTGCCAGCAGCGATGAGGACAGGGTAACGTTCTTC
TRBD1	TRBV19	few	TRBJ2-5	CASSTGQSGPQYF	TGTGCCAGTAGTACGGGACAGTCGGGGCCCCAGTACTTC
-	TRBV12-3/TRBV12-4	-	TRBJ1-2	CASSLRTAYGYTF	TGTGCCAGCAGTTTAAGGACAGCCTATGGCTACACCTTC
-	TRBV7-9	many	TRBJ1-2	CASSQVIPGIGYTF	TGTGCCAGCAGCCAAGTAATACCAGGGATTGGCTACACCTTC
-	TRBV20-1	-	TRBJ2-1	CSARDGGPEQFF	TGCAGTGCTAGAGACGGCGGGCCGGAGCAGTTCTTC